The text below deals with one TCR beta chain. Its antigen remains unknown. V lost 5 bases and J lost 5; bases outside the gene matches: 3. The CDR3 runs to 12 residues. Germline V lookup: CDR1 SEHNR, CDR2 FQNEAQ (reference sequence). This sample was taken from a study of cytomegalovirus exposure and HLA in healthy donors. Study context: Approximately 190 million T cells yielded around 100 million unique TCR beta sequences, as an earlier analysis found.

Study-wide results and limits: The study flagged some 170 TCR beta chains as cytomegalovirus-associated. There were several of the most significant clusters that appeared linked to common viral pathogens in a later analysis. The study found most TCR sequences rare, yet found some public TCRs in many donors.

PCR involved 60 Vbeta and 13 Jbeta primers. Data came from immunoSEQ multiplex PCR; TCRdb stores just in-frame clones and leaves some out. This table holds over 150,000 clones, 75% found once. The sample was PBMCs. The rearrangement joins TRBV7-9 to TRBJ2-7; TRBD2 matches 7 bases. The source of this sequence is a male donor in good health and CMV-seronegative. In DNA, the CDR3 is TGTGCCAGCAGCCTAACTAGCGACGAGCAGTACTTC. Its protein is CASSLTSDEQYF.